Below, 4 T cell receptor beta chains from the same sample are listed, as sequenced in a study of cytomegalovirus exposure and HLA in healthy donors. The assay was immunoSEQ multiplex PCR, and TCRdb's table has in-frame clones only and misses some. The table has over 120,000 clones, 94% seen once. Source material: PBMCs. All receptors derive from a man younger than 30 in good health and CMV-seropositive.

The CDR3, as DNA: TGTGCCAGCAGCCCTACCCCGACAGCTAGAAACACCATATATTTT. Residues: CASSPTPTARNTIYF. The V call is TRBV9, the J call TRBJ1-3, with D possibly matching TRBD1 (5 bases). The V and J ends lost 4 bases and 5 bases respectively, with 16 bases between them. The CDR3 is 15 amino acids. Germline V gene lookup returns CDR1 SGDLS and CDR2 YYNGEE. The full variable domain, in which reference TRBV9 and TRBJ1-3 provide the parts outside the CDR3, is DSGVTQTPKHLITATGQRVTLRCSPRSGDLSVYWYQQSLDQGLQFLIQYYNGEERAKGNILERFSAQQFPDLHSELNLSSLELGDSALYFCASSPTPTARNTIYFGEGSWLTVV.

The V call is TRBV19, the J call TRBJ2-7; 11 positions agree with TRBD1. Germline CDR1 LNHDA, CDR2 SQIVND (reference sequence). The junction had 5 bases not matched to a gene; V was cut back by 3 bases and J by 4 bases. The CDR3 extends over 15 amino acids. For the CDR3, the DNA is TGTGCCAGTAGTATCGGACAGGGGGCGACATACGAGCAGTACTTC. It yields the protein CASSIGQGATYEQYF.

V usage is TRBV7-3 and J usage is TRBJ2-2, with TRBD1 matching over 8 bases. J gave up 4 bases and V 6 bases, and 4 bases lay outside the gene matches. Germline V gene data show CDR1 as SGHTA and CDR2 as FQGTGA. This CDR3 is built from 14 residues. The CDR3 region is CASSSTGGTGELFF. In DNA, the CDR3 is TGTGCCAGCAGTTCTACAGGGGGCACCGGGGAGCTGTTTTTT.

The gene calls are TRBV2 and TRBJ2-5, with no clear D. Trimming removed 5 bases from V and 3 bases from J, with 10 bases in between. The germline V gene has CDR1 SNHLY and CDR2 FYNNEI. This CDR3 comprises 13 residues. The CDR3 loop is CASSISREETQYF. CDR3 DNA: TGTGCCAGCAGTATTTCCCGGGAAGAGACCCAGTACTTC.